This TCR beta chain originates from a study of human T cells and chemical hapten exposure. A word on this clonotype: The antigen remains unidentified.

Whole-study results and caveats: All donors were alopecia patients, so their immunity may differ from that of healthy people.

TCRdb reanalysed the RACE reads using MiXCR and keeps one entry per CDR3 protein. Of some 57,000 distinct CDR3 sequences in the sample, about 10% were seen once. Time point of the sample: patch test 2, 6 weeks after DPC sensitization. Specified treatment: therapeutic diphenylcyclopropenone sensitization with weekly scalp DPC. This CDR3 is 16 amino acids long. Trimming took 1 base from V and 8 from J, leaving 15 bases between them. Germline CDR1 reads SGHVS; CDR2 reads FQNEAQ. This receptor was identified in a woman aged 45 to 65 with alopecia areata. Some clones in this sample may be carry-over from other donors' samples. This chain joins TRBV7-8 and TRBJ1-6, with D possibly being TRBD1 (5 bases). The sequences come from whole blood, collected in connection with sensitization to the hapten diphenylcyclopropenone (DPC). The CDR3 sequence: CASSLEGHPGYSPLHF. The CDR3 DNA is TGTGCCAGCAGCTTAGAAGGACACCCAGGCTATTCACCCCTCCACTTT.